Below, 22 T cell receptor beta chains from the same sample are listed, as sequenced in a study of blood T cell repertoires in COVID-19. The method was immunoSEQ multiplex PCR; TCRdb's version includes in-frame clones alone and lacks a portion of them. The sample records 300,000 to 400,000 clones, 87% being singletons. Sequencing was performed on peripheral blood. Receptors originate from a man in his thirties or forties with COVID-19, enrolled during active disease.

The V gene is TRBV3-1 (or the pseudogene TRBV3-2), the J gene TRBJ2-7; a weak D match, TRBD2 (6 bases). The germline V gene has CDR1 LGHDT and CDR2 YNNKEL (reference sequence). The CDR3 extends over 12 amino acids. Trimming removed 3 bases at V and 4 bases at J, with 7 bases between. DNA of the CDR3: TGTGCCAGCAGCCAGGAGGGGTACGAGCAGTACTTC. This codes for CASSQEGYEQYF.

This chain links TRBV14 with TRBJ1-1; perhaps TRBD1 as D (5 bases). Trimming stripped 2 bases from V and 3 bases from J, with 10 bases between. The CDR3 contains 14 residues. Germline CDR1 is SGHDN and CDR2 is FVKESK. In DNA form, the CDR3 reads TGTGCCAGCAGCCAAATGGCAGGGTACACTGAAGCTTTCTTT. This codes for CASSQMAGYTEAFF.

For the CDR3, the DNA is TGTGCCATCAGTGAGCCTTGGGATAGGGGGTTGGACACCGGGGAGCTGTTTTTT. Protein: CAISEPWDRGLDTGELFF. The chain is built from TRBV10-3 and TRBJ2-2, with D perhaps matching TRBD1 (6 bases). V was trimmed by 2 bases and J by 3 bases, leaving 19 bases between them. The CDR3 length is 18 residues. The V gene's germline CDR1 is ENHRY and CDR2 SYGVKD.

V and J are TRBV5-1 and TRBJ2-5, with D tentatively TRBD1 (6 bases). CDR3 length: 16 residues. V lost 4 bases and J 5 bases, leaving 21 bases between the germline ends. Germline V gene sequence: CDR1 SGHRS, CDR2 YFSETQ. CDR3 protein: CASSGGNIQGSETQYF. CDR3 nucleotides: TGCGCCAGCAGCGGAGGAAATATCCAGGGGAGTGAGACCCAGTACTTC.

The CDR3 nucleotides read TGTGCCAGCAGTTACTCGGGACAGTGGGGCAATCAGCCCCAGCATTTT. Translating gives CASSYSGQWGNQPQHF. The chain combines TRBV6-2 or TRBV6-3 with TRBJ1-5, with TRBD1 matching 7 bases. There are 16 residues in the CDR3. The junction had 4 bases not matched to a gene; V was cut back by 0 bases and J by 2 bases. CDR1 and CDR2 (germline): MNHEY, SVGEGT.

The chain is built from TRBV10-3 and TRBJ1-2, with 9 nucleotides matching TRBD1. Germline-derived CDR1 and CDR2 are ENHRY and SYGVKD. CDR3 size: 17 residues. V dropped 0 bases and J dropped 5; count of bases not matched to a gene: 10. The CDR3 DNA is TGTGCCATCAGTGAGTCGAGTATCTGGACAGGGGAGTATGGCTACACCTTC. As protein: CAISESSIWTGEYGYTF.

This chain joins TRBV5-1 and TRBJ2-1; TRBD2 might be the D (5 bases). The V and J ends lost 4 bases and 5 bases respectively, with 19 bases between them. Germline V gene lookup returns CDR1 SGHRS and CDR2 YFSETQ. The CDR3 has 16 residues. DNA of the CDR3: TGCGCCAGCAGCGTGGGGAGAGGTACATTGGACAATGAGCAGTTCTTC. Protein product: CASSVGRGTLDNEQFF.

The chain uses TRBV29-1 and TRBJ1-1, with D tentatively TRBD1 (5 bases). Germline-derived CDR1 and CDR2 are SQVTM and ANQGSEA. There are 12 residues in the CDR3. With 6 bases removed from V and 0 bases from J, the gap between germline ends came to 8 bases. The CDR3 region is CSVSRVNTEAFF. CDR3 DNA: TGCAGCGTATCCAGGGTGAACACTGAAGCTTTCTTT.

This clone was picked up one time. This chain connects TRBV18 to TRBJ1-2; 8 bases are a match to TRBD1. Germline CDR1 is KGHSH and CDR2 is LQKENI. This CDR3 has 17 amino acids. V trimming: 3 bases; J trimming: 0 bases; junction bases outside the gene matches: 9. The CDR3 coding sequence is TGTGCCAGCTCACCGCAGACAGGGGTTAGCACTAACTATGGCTACACCTTC. Residues: CASSPQTGVSTNYGYTF.

The gene calls are TRBV6-2 or TRBV6-3 and TRBJ2-3; D possibly corresponds to TRBD2 (5 bases). This CDR3 comprises 17 residues. Germline V gene data show CDR1 as MNHEY and CDR2 as SVGEGT. The V end lost 0 bases, the J end lost 2 bases, and 15 bases lay between the germline ends. The CDR3 DNA reads as TGTGCCAGCAGTTACTCGACTGGGCGGGTCGTCACAGATACGCAGTATTTT. Its protein product is CASSYSTGRVVTDTQYF.

The chain recombines TRBV6-5 with TRBJ2-7; 7 bases are shared with TRBD1. CDR3 length: 16 amino acids. Germline-derived CDR1 and CDR2 are MNHEY and SVGAGI. The junction had 11 bases not matched to a gene; V was cut back by 0 bases and J by 6 bases. The CDR3 DNA follows: TGTGCCAGCAGTTACTCAGGGGGCCCGACAATTGGCGAGCAGTACTTC. This encodes CASSYSGGPTIGEQYF.

As regards this clone: The sample holds other DNA sequences that translate to the same CDR3. V usage is TRBV5-1 and J usage is TRBJ2-3; D gene uncertain. Between the trimmed V and J ends, which lost 0 bases and 0 bases, there was a span of 5 bases. Germline V gene data show CDR1 as SGHRS and CDR2 as YFSETQ. The CDR3 sequence is 14 residues long. This chain's CDR3 is CASSLAPSTDTQYF. CDR3 in DNA: TGCGCCAGCAGCTTGGCCCCGAGCACAGATACGCAGTATTTT.

V usage is TRBV6-5 and J usage is TRBJ1-2, with D possibly matching TRBD1 (6 bases). CDR1 and CDR2 (germline): MNHEY, SVGAGI. Trimming stripped 0 bases from V and 4 bases from J, with 12 bases between. The CDR3 is made up of 15 amino acids. CDR3 region: CASSYSVTGSYGYTF. The CDR3 DNA is TGTGCCAGCAGTTACTCGGTCACAGGGAGCTATGGCTACACCTTC.

CDR3 sequence: CASSWGQGVVYEQYF. The CDR3 bases are TGTGCCAGCAGCTGGGGACAGGGGGTAGTCTACGAGCAGTACTTC. The rearrangement uses TRBV5-4 and TRBJ2-7; TRBD1 aligns across 11 bases. This CDR3 comprises 15 residues. The ends lost 3 bases at V and 3 bases at J; junction bases unmatched: 5. The germline V gene has CDR1 SGHNT and CDR2 YYREEE (reference sequence).

The genes are TRBV7-2 and TRBJ2-3; 9 positions agree with TRBD2. The CDR3 is 16 amino acids. V lost 2 bases, J lost 6 bases, and 9 bases stayed unmatched. Germline V gene data show CDR1 as SGHTA and CDR2 as FQGNSA. The CDR3, as DNA: TGTGCCAGCAGCTTAAACGGGGCGGGAGGGGCGGATACGCAGTATTTT. Encoded protein: CASSLNGAGGADTQYF.

This chain joins TRBV7-3 and TRBJ2-1, with TRBD2 identical over 11 bases. Unmatched junction bases numbered 6, after V lost 0 bases and J lost 5 bases. In germline, CDR1 is SGHTA, CDR2 FQGTGA. This CDR3 comprises 17 residues. CDR3 residues: CASSLTGVTSGDNEQFF. DNA for the CDR3: TGTGCCAGCAGCTTAACCGGAGTGACTAGCGGGGACAATGAGCAGTTCTTC.

V and J are TRBV4-2 and TRBJ2-3; 8 bases align to TRBD2. The CDR3 has 16 residues. The V gene end was trimmed by 4 bases and the J gene end by 0 bases; junction bases not matched to a gene: 6. CDR1 is LGHNA and CDR2 is YNFKEQ in the germline V gene. Written as DNA, the CDR3 is TGTGCCAGCAGCCCCTTACTAGCGGCTAGCACAGATACGCAGTATTTT. It codes for CASSPLLAASTDTQYF.

The chain is built from TRBV6-2 or TRBV6-3 and TRBJ2-7, with 7 bases lining up with TRBD2. The V gene's germline CDR1 is MNHEY and CDR2 SVGEGT. V lost 4 bases to trimming and J lost 4 bases; unmatched junction nucleotides: 13. The CDR3 is made up of 16 amino acids. The CDR3 DNA sequence: TGTGCCAGCAGTTCCCTCCATCGGGCTAGCGGATACGAGCAGTACTTC. This codes for CASSSLHRASGYEQYF.

J is TRBJ2-4 and V is TRBV4-3; D is undetermined. The CDR3 spans 13 residues. V was pared by 1 base and J by 13 bases, with 14 bases between. Per the germline V gene, CDR1 is LGHNA and CDR2 is YSLEER. CDR3 nucleotide sequence: TGCGCCAGCAGCCAAGTAACCGACTCTGTACAGTACTTC. It is translated as CASSQVTDSVQYF.

The gene calls are TRBV9 and TRBJ2-5; 10 bases agree with TRBD2. Germline V gene data show CDR1 as SGDLS and CDR2 as YYNGEE. The CDR3 loop spans 19 amino acids. The junction had 16 bases not matched to a gene; V was cut back by 3 bases and J by 2 bases. CDR3 coding DNA: TGTGCCAGCAGCGCCTCTCTAAGCGGGAGGGGAGGGGGTCAAGAGACCCAGTACTTC. This encodes CASSASLSGRGGGQETQYF.

This sequence joins TRBV19 and TRBJ2-3; tentative D call: TRBD2 (5 bases). Trimming shortened V by 3 bases and J by 6 bases, and 10 bases separated the two germline ends. The CDR3 runs 13 residues. Germline values: CDR1 LNHDA, CDR2 SQIVND (reference sequence). CDR3 DNA: TGTGCCAGTAGTATTCAAAGAGGGGATACGCAGTATTTT. Translated: CASSIQRGDTQYF.

This chain uses TRBV5-1 with TRBJ2-5, with D maybe TRBD2 (6 bases). Germline lookup yields CDR1 SGHRS and CDR2 YFSETQ. Trimming removed 4 bases from V and 3 bases from J, with 19 bases in between. The CDR3 runs to 16 residues. CDR3 sequence: CASSEMTGTREETQYF. The CDR3 DNA sequence: TGCGCCAGCAGCGAGATGACGGGGACTCGAGAAGAGACCCAGTACTTC.